This TCR beta chain was obtained from a study of shared clonotypes between healthy human individuals. The authors distributed each subset's genomic DNA evenly over several immunoSEQ plates. Assay: immunoSEQ multiplex PCR; the TCRdb copy retains only in-frame clones and omits some. The table lists some 1.1 million clones, approximately 77% of them singletons. Worth noting for this clone: A junction boundary mismatches the germline segment, possibly from a read error.

Germline V lookup: CDR1 SEHNR, CDR2 FQNEAQ (reference sequence). The CDR3 consists of 14 residues. The receptor comes from a man younger than 30 in good health. Some clones in this sample may be carry-over from other donors' samples. The genes are TRBV7-9 and TRBJ2-2; TRBD2 matches 8 bases. Source material: memory CD4+ T cells from PBMCs. Subset: CD45RA-negative fraction. The CDR3 coding sequence is TGTGCCAGCAGCGTAGCGGGATACACCGGGGAGCTGTTTTTT. It codes for CASSVAGYTGELFF.